The 24 T cell receptor beta chains below come from one sample, sequenced in a study of OX40 agonist ivuxolimab in advanced cancers. This table comes from immunoSEQ multiplex PCR, and its TCRdb copy is limited to in-frame clones, with some not included. The sample carries tens of thousands of clones, over 80% recorded once. This specimen was CD4+ or CD8+ T cells sorted from blood, taken in a trial of the OX40 agonist ivuxolimab. The receptor source for this set is an adult with an advanced solid tumor such as melanoma, head and neck, liver or kidney cancer.

The chain joins TRBV9 to TRBJ2-7, with TRBD2 matching 7 bases. CDR1 and CDR2 (germline): SGDLS, YYNGEE. J lost 3 bases, V lost 4 bases, and 10 bases had no gene match. This CDR3 is 15 amino acids long. The chain's CDR3 is CASSPGAGAYYEQYF. In DNA, the CDR3 is TGTGCCAGCAGCCCAGGTGCGGGAGCGTACTACGAGCAGTACTTC.

The chain recombines TRBV27 with TRBJ2-7; TRBD2 matches 8 bases. The CDR3 length is 12 residues. The J segment lost 5 bases and the V segment lost 5 bases, leaving 2 bases of the junction unmatched. CDR1 and CDR2 (germline): MNHEY, SMNVEV (reference sequence). The CDR3 loop reads CASSPGGDEQYF. CDR3 DNA sequence: TGTGCCAGCAGTCCCGGGGGGGACGAGCAGTACTTC.

The V call is TRBV9, the J call TRBJ1-1, with a possible D match to TRBD1 (6 bases). CDR1 is SGDLS and CDR2 is YYNGEE in the germline V gene. The CDR3 covers 15 residues. Trimming removed 4 bases from V and 1 base from J, with 14 bases in between. In nucleotides, the CDR3 is TGTGCCAGCAGCCCACTAATGACAGGGAACACTGAAGCTTTCTTT. This codes for CASSPLMTGNTEAFF.

This clone was observed many times. V and J are TRBV29-1 and TRBJ2-1; 7 nucleotides line up with TRBD2. Germline V CDR1 and CDR2: SQVTM, ANQGSEA. This CDR3 is 14 amino acids long. V dropped 7 bases and J dropped 3; count of bases not matched to a gene: 9. CDR3 loop: CSAPAGANYNEQFF. In DNA, the CDR3 is TGCAGCGCCCCGGCGGGAGCTAACTACAATGAGCAGTTCTTC.

This clone showed up many times. This rearrangement joins TRBV9 to TRBJ2-1, with 8 bases lining up with TRBD2. This CDR3 contains 16 residues. V lost 0 bases and J lost 9; bases outside the gene matches: 11. Germline V gene sequence: CDR1 SGDLS, CDR2 YYNGEE. The chain's CDR3 is CASSVDPGGPKGEQFF. The CDR3 nucleotides are TGTGCCAGCAGCGTAGATCCGGGAGGGCCCAAGGGTGAGCAGTTCTTC.

The CDR3, as DNA: TGTGCCAGCAGCTATGACCCGGACAGAGCCTACAATGAGCAGTTCTTC. Amino acids: CASSYDPDRAYNEQFF. This chain links TRBV5-5 with TRBJ2-1; possible D gene TRBD1, 6 bases. The CDR3 has 16 residues. Trimming stripped 3 bases from V and 2 bases from J, with 15 bases between. CDR1 and CDR2 (germline): SGHKS, YYEKEE (reference sequence).

J is TRBJ2-7 and V is TRBV7-8; TRBD2 matches at 11 bases. With V trimmed by 6 bases and J by 3 bases, 4 bases remained unmatched. The germline V gene encodes CDR1 SGHVS and CDR2 FQNEAQ. This CDR3 has 14 amino acids. The DNA for the CDR3 is TGTGCCAGCAGGGCCGGGACTAGCGGCTACGAGCAGTACTTC. Encoded protein: CASRAGTSGYEQYF.

V and J are TRBV9 and TRBJ2-3, with 7 bases matching TRBD2. Unmatched junction bases numbered 4, after V lost 0 bases and J lost 0 bases. Germline assignment: CDR1 SGDLS and CDR2 YYNGEE. This CDR3 comprises 16 residues. The chain's CDR3 is CASSVGRETSTDTQYF. The DNA for the CDR3 is TGTGCCAGCAGCGTAGGGCGGGAGACTAGCACAGATACGCAGTATTTT.

V usage is TRBV5-1 and J usage is TRBJ2-1, with TRBD2 matching over 7 bases. The CDR3 is made up of 12 amino acids. J lost 10 bases, V lost 3 bases, and 4 bases had no gene match. Germline lookup yields CDR1 SGHRS and CDR2 YFSETQ. CDR3 protein: CASSWREREQFF. CDR3 nucleotide sequence: TGCGCCAGCAGCTGGCGGGAGCGGGAGCAGTTCTTC.

The V call is TRBV13, the J call TRBJ2-3, with D uncertain. With 7 bases removed from V and 6 bases from J, the gap between germline ends came to 11 bases. The CDR3 is made up of 12 amino acids. Germline V gene lookup returns CDR1 PRHDT and CDR2 FYEKMQ (reference sequence). CDR3 coding DNA: TGTGCCAGCACCTCGGTGGGGGATACGCAGTATTTT. Amino acids: CASTSVGDTQYF.

The gene calls are TRBV7-2 and TRBJ2-7; D is ambiguous. This CDR3 is built from 17 residues. V shed 1 base and J shed 4 bases, with 20 bases lying between them. Germline V gives CDR1 SGHTA, CDR2 FQGNSA. The CDR3 spells CASSLVRAESNKYEQYF. CDR3 bases: TGTGCCAGCAGCTTAGTTAGGGCAGAGAGCAATAAATACGAGCAGTACTTC.

The chain employs TRBV6-4 and TRBJ2-2; D gene uncertain. The length of the CDR3 is 12 residues. The germline V gene has CDR1 MRHNA and CDR2 SNTAGT. V was clipped by 2 bases and J by 7 bases, with 5 bases between them. The CDR3 region is CASSDPDGELFF. Here the CDR3 DNA reads TGTGCCAGCAGTGACCCTGACGGGGAGCTGTTTTTT.

The genes are TRBV4-1 and TRBJ1-5; D perhaps matches TRBD1 (5 bases). Germline loops: CDR1 MGHRA, CDR2 YSYEKL. CDR3 length: 16 amino acids. The ends were cut back, 1 base at V and 9 bases at J, with 19 bases in the middle. The CDR3 loop is CASSQGTSRQPVPQHF. In nucleotides, the CDR3 is TGCGCCAGCAGCCAAGGTACAAGTCGACAGCCCGTGCCCCAGCATTTT.

The genes are TRBV6-1 and TRBJ2-7; 10 positions match TRBD1. Germline V gene lookup returns CDR1 MNHNS and CDR2 SASEGT. V lost 6 bases to trimming and J lost 3 bases; unmatched junction nucleotides: 5. This CDR3 comprises 14 residues. CDR3 in DNA: TGTGCCAGCAGCCCCCGGGACAGGGGCTACGAGCAGTACTTC. Translating it yields CASSPRDRGYEQYF.

The J gene is TRBJ2-7, the V gene TRBV5-4; D tentatively reads TRBD1 or TRBD2 (5 bases each). V was pared by 0 bases and J by 2 bases, with 18 bases between. Germline CDR1 is SGHNT and CDR2 is YYREEE (reference sequence). The CDR3 loop spans 17 amino acids. Written as DNA, the CDR3 is TGTGCCAGCAGCTTGGAGCCCCGGCGAGGGGCTGCCTACGAGCAGTACTTC. Translation gives CASSLEPRRGAAYEQYF.

The genes are TRBV13 and TRBJ2-3; possibly TRBD2 for D (5 bases). The CDR3 spans 16 residues. V lost 6 bases, J lost 2 bases, and 18 bases lay in between. Germline V gene sequence: CDR1 PRHDT, CDR2 FYEKMQ (reference sequence). The CDR3 protein is CASRPRDGEYTDTQYF. CDR3 sequence (DNA): TGTGCCAGCAGACCCCGGGATGGAGAATACACAGATACGCAGTATTTT.

The genes are TRBV27 and TRBJ2-7; no reliable D call. Germline V gene data show CDR1 as MNHEY and CDR2 as SMNVEV (reference sequence). The CDR3 runs 17 residues. Trimming removed 1 base at V and 3 bases at J, with 19 bases between. CDR3 residues: CASSLWYGPQRNYEQYF. The CDR3 region has the DNA TGTGCCAGCAGTTTATGGTACGGACCTCAACGCAACTACGAGCAGTACTTC.

The chain uses TRBV27 and TRBJ2-3; D might be TRBD2 (5 bases). The germline V gene has CDR1 MNHEY and CDR2 SMNVEV (reference sequence). V was pared by 8 bases and J by 2 bases, with 11 bases between. This CDR3 contains 13 residues. The CDR3 is CASFSSFTDTQYF. DNA for the CDR3: TGTGCCAGCTTCTCTAGCTTCACAGATACGCAGTATTTT.

The V call is TRBV9, the J call TRBJ2-1; a weak D match, TRBD2 (6 bases). Trimming shortened V by 2 bases and J by 6 bases, and 15 bases separated the two germline ends. This CDR3 comprises 15 residues. Germline CDR1 and CDR2: SGDLS and YYNGEE. The CDR3 region has the DNA TGTGCCAGCAGCGTCGCGGGGCAACCCCTCAATGAGCAGTTCTTC. It is translated as CASSVAGQPLNEQFF.

The J gene is TRBJ2-7, the V gene TRBV6-5; no clear D. V dropped 2 bases and J dropped 7 bases, with 9 bases sitting between them. Germline V gene sequence: CDR1 MNHEY, CDR2 SVGAGI. The CDR3 is made up of 12 amino acids. The CDR3 DNA follows: TGTGCCAGCAGTTACGCCCTAATTGAGCAGTACTTC. This sequence encodes CASSYALIEQYF.

The table lists this clone with a few counts. The V and J genes are TRBV28 and TRBJ2-7; 13 nucleotides match TRBD2. The germline gives CDR1 MDHEN, CDR2 SYDVKM. J was trimmed by 2 bases and V by 7 bases; bases with no gene match: 8. This CDR3 contains 16 residues. The CDR3: CASTPGTSGTPYEQYF. In nucleotides, the CDR3 is TGTGCCAGCACCCCAGGGACTAGCGGGACCCCCTACGAGCAGTACTTC. The entire variable domain, with the rest obtained from reference TRBV28 and TRBJ2-7, is as follows: DVKVTQSSRYLVKRTGEKVFLECVQDMDHENMFWYRQDPGLGLRLIYFSYDVKMKEKGDIPEGYSVSREKKERFSLILESASTNQTSMYLCASTPGTSGTPYEQYFGPGTRLTVT.

This clone has a single count. The rearrangement links TRBV5-1 to TRBJ2-1; D tentatively fits TRBD1 or TRBD2 (7 bases each). Trimming took 5 bases from V and 7 from J, leaving 25 bases between them. The length of the CDR3 is 17 residues. Germline CDR1 is SGHRS and CDR2 is YFSETQ. Here the CDR3 DNA reads TGCGCCAGCAGTACAACAGGGGATCTAGCGGCGGCGAATGAGCAGTTCTTC. Its protein product is CASSTTGDLAAANEQFF.

The V and J genes are TRBV11-2 and TRBJ1-1; D call uncertain. Germline V gene lookup returns CDR1 SGHAT and CDR2 FQNNGV. The CDR3 extends over 13 amino acids. V lost 2 bases to trimming and J lost 5 bases, with 9 bases between them. The CDR3 coding sequence is TGTGCCAGCAGCTTATATGCGGAAACTGAAGCTTTCTTT. It specifies CASSLYAETEAFF. Based on the CDR3 plus reference TRBV11-2 and TRBJ1-1, the full variable domain is EAGVAQSPRYKIIEKRQSVAFWCNPISGHATLYWYQQILGQGPKLLIQFQNNGVVDDSQLPKDRFSAERLKGVDSTLKIQPAKLEDSAVYLCASSLYAETEAFFGQGTRLTVV.

The genes are TRBV13 and TRBJ1-4; D possibly corresponds to TRBD1 (6 bases). This CDR3 is 16 amino acids long. The germline V gene encodes CDR1 PRHDT and CDR2 FYEKMQ (reference sequence). The V gene lost 5 bases and the J gene lost 0 bases, with 13 bases spanning the gap. The CDR3 here is CASSLQEGATNEKLFF. DNA for the CDR3: TGTGCCAGCAGCCTTCAAGAGGGGGCAACTAATGAAAAACTGTTTTTT.